This T cell receptor (beta chain) was identified during a study of Graves' ophthalmopathy and Graves' hyperthyroidism. This clonotype has ten or more counts. For repertoire sequencing, the TCR beta CDR3 regions were amplified from RNA transcripts. A first-round RT-PCR used HTBI primers, followed by a second-round multiplex PCR. From the multiplex PCR reads, TCRdb called clonotypes with MiXCR, one entry per CDR3 protein. The sample has about half a million distinct CDR3 sequences; over 13% are singletons. This CDR3 comprises 15 residues. V was shortened by 4 bases and J by 7 bases, with 17 bases between the two germline ends. Germline CDR1 LGHDT, CDR2 YNNKEL (reference sequence).

This TCR came from a woman between 25 and 40 years old with Graves' ophthalmopathy. Sequenced sample: blood. The chain combines TRBV3-1 with TRBJ1-5; D is unclear. The CDR3 nucleotides read TGTGCCAGCAGCCCAAGGCCGGCTACTGGCCAGCCCCAGCATTTT. Its translation: CASSPRPATGQPQHF.